The 4 T cell receptor beta chains below come from one sample, sequenced in a study of blood T cells in healthy people across ages. The second PCR ran about 6 to 12 cycles with a sample-barcoded 5' primer and J-beta primers. TCRdb re-called the 5' RACE reads with MiXCR, one entry per CDR3 protein. Of under 1,000,000 distinct CDR3 sequences in the sample, about 36% were seen once. Sequenced sample: blood. These receptors originate from a man aged 18 to 30 in good health.

This clonotype has ten or more counts. The chain employs TRBV7-8 and TRBJ2-7; 9 nucleotides align to TRBD1. CDR1 and CDR2 from the germline V gene are SGHVS and FQNEAQ. The CDR3 loop spans 16 amino acids. After removal of 1 base from V and 0 bases from J, the junction contained 4 bases not matched to a gene. CDR3 DNA: TGTGCCAGCAGCTTAGGGGACAGGGTGAGCTCCTACGAGCAGTACTTC. Translation gives CASSLGDRVSSYEQYF.

This clonotype has only a few counts. V and J are TRBV3-1 and TRBJ2-1; 8 bases are a match to TRBD2. V dropped 0 bases and J dropped 3; count of bases not matched to a gene: 4. This CDR3 comprises 16 residues. Germline V gene sequence: CDR1 LGHDT, CDR2 YNNKEL (reference sequence). CDR3 loop: CASSQDILADYNEQFF. Here the CDR3 DNA reads TGTGCCAGCAGCCAAGATATACTAGCGGACTACAATGAGCAGTTCTTC.

The sample holds a few counts of this clonotype. This rearrangement joins TRBV7-9 to TRBJ1-5; 8 bases match TRBD1. This CDR3 is 17 amino acids long. Trimming at V came to 0 bases and at J to 7 bases, leaving 11 bases not matched to a gene. CDR1 and CDR2 (germline): SEHNR, FQNEAQ (reference sequence). In DNA form, the CDR3 reads TGTGCCAGCAGCTTAGCGCCAGGGGGCGAAGGGGGACAGCCCCAGCATTTT. Protein product: CASSLAPGGEGGQPQHF.

The chain employs TRBV20-1 and TRBJ2-3, with TRBD2 identical over 11 bases. Losses at the gene ends were 6 bases for V and 2 bases for J; bases not matched to a gene: 10. Looked up from germline, CDR1 is DFQATT and CDR2 is SNEGSKA (reference sequence). The length of the CDR3 is 16 residues. CDR3 DNA: TGCAGTGCCCCCTTGGCTAGCGGGGGGTTCACAGATACGCAGTATTTT. Its protein product is CSAPLASGGFTDTQYF.